This TCR beta chain was obtained from a study of PD-L1 blockade in urothelial cancer. The table came from immunoSEQ multiplex PCR; TCRdb's copy has only in-frame clones and leaves some out. Among about 51,000 clones listed, around 90% were seen once. Time point indicated: peripheral blood 6 weeks after treatment start. The CDR3 loop spans 12 amino acids. The germline V gene encodes CDR1 SGHNT and CDR2 YENEEA. V was clipped by 7 bases and J by 11 bases, with 17 bases between them. This receptor was taken from a man aged 55 to 69 with urothelial cancer. The rearrangement links TRBV11-3 to TRBJ1-1, with D uncertain. The starting material was PBMCs, obtained around atezolizumab (anti-PD-L1) treatment. CDR3 in amino acids: CASIPEGGNAFF. The CDR3 region has the DNA TGTGCCAGCATTCCTGAGGGAGGGAATGCTTTCTTT.